The 13 T cell receptor beta chains below all came from one sample that was sequenced in a study of primary melanoma T cells and metastatic recurrence. TCRdb keeps only in-frame clones here, not all; method: immunoSEQ multiplex PCR. The table records 130 or so clones, 65% to 85% of them present only once. The sequenced sample was melanoma tumor tissue. The receptors shown here come from a human donor with melanoma.

The chain employs TRBV19 and TRBJ2-5; D is undetermined. The CDR3 is 14 residues long. The V and J ends lost 3 bases and 1 base respectively, with 9 bases between them. Germline CDR1 is LNHDA and CDR2 is SQIVND (reference sequence). The CDR3 DNA sequence: TGTGCCAGTAGTATTACTACGTCCCAAGAGACCCAGTACTTC. It codes for CASSITTSQETQYF.

This clone was counted between two and nine times. The gene calls are TRBV19 and TRBJ2-1; D not certain. The germline gives CDR1 LNHDA, CDR2 SQIVND (reference sequence). This CDR3 spans 16 amino acids. Trimming removed 6 bases from V and 6 bases from J, with 21 bases in between. Here the CDR3 DNA reads TGTGCCAGTAGCCCGGTAGGACGGGTCGTCCTCAATGAGCAGTTCTTC. Its translation: CASSPVGRVVLNEQFF.

The chain joins TRBV28 to TRBJ1-3; D remains ambiguous. CDR1 is MDHEN, CDR2 SYDVKM, per germline. Trimming stripped 7 bases from V and 0 bases from J, with 16 bases between. The CDR3 loop spans 16 amino acids. The CDR3 DNA is TGTGCCAGCATCGGGGATAGGAGGAGCTCTGGAAACACCATATATTTT. Translation: CASIGDRRSSGNTIYF. The full variable domain, its missing parts supplied by reference TRBV28 and TRBJ1-3, is DVKVTQSSRYLVKRTGEKVFLECVQDMDHENMFWYRQDPGLGLRLIYFSYDVKMKEKGDIPEGYSVSREKKERFSLILESASTNQTSMYLCASIGDRRSSGNTIYFGEGSWLTVV.

This rearrangement joins TRBV4-1 to TRBJ1-1, with D tentatively TRBD1 (5 bases). The CDR3 has 15 residues. Trimming removed 8 bases from V and 7 bases from J, with 23 bases in between. Germline lookup yields CDR1 MGHRA and CDR2 YSYEKL. CDR3 sequence (DNA): TGCGCCAGCGACCCCGGGACGGGGGGTGTGAATGAAGCTTTCTTT. Protein product: CASDPGTGGVNEAFF.

This clone was counted a single time. The chain has TRBV6-8 and TRBJ1-1; D uncertain. The CDR3 covers 14 residues. V was clipped by 7 bases and J by 2 bases, with 14 bases between them. The germline CDR1 and CDR2 sequences are MNHGY and SAAAGT. The CDR3 loop is CASTQKSSNTEAFF. The CDR3 nucleotides are TGTGCCAGCACCCAAAAGTCCAGCAACACTGAAGCTTTCTTT.

The chain combines TRBV28 with TRBJ2-4, with D possibly TRBD2 on 7 matching bases. V was shortened by 1 base and J by 1 base, with 14 bases between the two germline ends. In germline, CDR1 is MDHEN, CDR2 SYDVKM. CDR3 length equals 17 residues. The CDR3 nucleotides read TGTGCCAGCAGTTTATCGGGGGGCCTGGTGGCCAAAAACATTCAGTACTTC. It translates to CASSLSGGLVAKNIQYF.

V is TRBV11-3 and J is TRBJ1-6; 9 nucleotides match TRBD1. The CDR3 sequence is 15 residues long. Losses at the gene ends were 3 bases for V and 7 bases for J; bases not matched to a gene: 4. From germline, CDR1 is SGHNT and CDR2 YENEEA. CDR3 sequence (DNA): TGTGCCAGCAGCTTCGAGGACAGGGGCAATTCACCCCTCCACTTT. Translation gives CASSFEDRGNSPLHF.

The chain has TRBV11-3 and TRBJ1-5, with TRBD1 as a possible D gene (6 bases). V lost 2 bases and J lost 4, with 21 bases in between. Germline V gene data show CDR1 as SGHNT and CDR2 as YENEEA. The CDR3 covers 18 residues. As DNA, the CDR3 is TGTGCCAGCAGCTTAAGTAACCGCCGTACAGGGAGGAATCAGCCCCAGCATTTT. It yields the protein CASSLSNRRTGRNQPQHF.

V usage is TRBV29-1 and J usage is TRBJ2-2; unclear D gene. Germline loops: CDR1 SQVTM, CDR2 ANQGSEA. The CDR3 has 12 amino acids. Trimming cost V 5 bases and J 1 base, with 5 bases left between them. The DNA for the CDR3 is TGCAGCGTTAATTGGAACACCGGGGAGCTGTTTTTT. Its protein is CSVNWNTGELFF.

This clone was counted once. The genes are TRBV5-1 and TRBJ1-1, with D possibly TRBD1 on 6 matching bases. The CDR3 loop spans 15 amino acids. The germline gives CDR1 SGHRS, CDR2 YFSETQ. The germline V and J ends were trimmed by 4 bases and 7 bases, with 20 bases remaining between them. The CDR3 sequence: CASSREGGNGNEAFF. In DNA form, the CDR3 reads TGCGCCAGCAGCAGGGAAGGGGGGAACGGGAATGAAGCTTTCTTT.

The count of this clone is one. In DNA, the CDR3 is TGTGCCTCGGGTCGGACGAGCAATCAGCCCCAGCATTTT. Its protein is CASGRTSNQPQHF. The V and J genes are TRBV28 and TRBJ1-5; D gene uncertain. The CDR3 is 13 residues long. V shed 11 bases and J shed 1 base, with 12 bases lying between them. From germline, CDR1 is MDHEN and CDR2 SYDVKM.

The chain joins TRBV12-5 to TRBJ1-2, with a tentative D call TRBD1 (6 bases). This CDR3 has 12 residues. Germline V gene data show CDR1 as LGHNT and CDR2 as FRNRAP. CDR3 loop: CASTWGAYGYTF. CDR3 nucleotide sequence: TGTGCCAGCACCTGGGGGGCCTATGGCTACACCTTC.

This clone was counted only a few times. The chain joins TRBV25-1 to TRBJ2-1, with 7 nucleotides matching TRBD1. The length of the CDR3 is 14 residues. J lost 6 bases, V lost 4 bases, and 6 bases had no gene match. Germline CDR1 reads MGHDK; CDR2 reads SYGVNS. CDR3 bases: TGTGCCAGCAGTGCTCCGGGACAGCTCAATGAGCAGTTCTTC. Residues: CASSAPGQLNEQFF.